The 17 T cell receptor beta chains presented below share a single source sample, sequenced in a study of T cells in localized non-small cell lung cancer. Generated by immunoSEQ multiplex PCR, the TCRdb table keeps only in-frame clones and is missing some. The repertoire holds just under 20,000 clones, roughly 80% seen once, with about 4.7% in the top ten. The specimen comprised peripheral blood, sampled before any cancer treatment. Every receptor here comes from a man aged 40 to 75 with stage I lung adenocarcinoma.

This chain links TRBV28 with TRBJ2-6; D gene unclear. CDR3 length: 15 residues. Trimming shortened V by 4 bases and J by 0 bases, and 7 bases separated the two germline ends. Germline-derived CDR1 and CDR2 are MDHEN and SYDVKM. The CDR3 loop is CASSWGPSGANVLTF. The CDR3 DNA reads TGTGCCAGCAGTTGGGGTCCCTCTGGGGCCAACGTCCTGACTTTC.

The chain couples TRBV6-6 to TRBJ2-3; possibly TRBD2 for D (6 bases). The CDR3 has 13 amino acids. V was clipped by 2 bases and J by 3 bases, with 6 bases between them. Germline-derived CDR1 and CDR2 are MNHNY and SVGAGI (reference sequence). CDR3: CASSYGGTDTQYF. The CDR3 DNA sequence: TGTGCCAGCAGTTACGGGGGGACAGATACGCAGTATTTT.

V is TRBV10-1 and J is TRBJ2-1, with unresolved D. Germline V CDR1 and CDR2: WNHNN, SYGVQD (reference sequence). The CDR3 is made up of 15 amino acids. The ends were cut back, 2 bases at V and 0 bases at J, with 8 bases in the middle. The DNA for the CDR3 is TGCGCCAGCAGTGAGGGCCAGCGCTCCTACAATGAGCAGTTCTTC. Translated: CASSEGQRSYNEQFF.

The chain combines TRBV5-1 with TRBJ1-2; 11 nucleotides match TRBD1. Germline V gives CDR1 SGHRS, CDR2 YFSETQ. V shed 3 bases, J shed 2 bases, and the junction held 15 bases outside the gene matches. The CDR3 totals 19 residues. The CDR3 loop reads CASSSIPGTGGTLNYGYTF. The CDR3 DNA follows: TGCGCCAGCAGCTCAATACCCGGGACAGGGGGAACTCTGAACTATGGCTACACCTTC.

The gene calls are TRBV6-1 and TRBJ1-5; D is undetermined. V lost 3 bases to trimming and J lost 7 bases, with 10 bases between them. Germline CDR1 MNHNS, CDR2 SASEGT. The CDR3 length is 13 residues. The CDR3 DNA is TGTGCCAGCAGTGAGCAAAGTGGGCAGCCCCAGCATTTT. Its translation is CASSEQSGQPQHF.

This chain joins TRBV4-3 and TRBJ2-7, with 11 bases that match TRBD2. Germline lookup yields CDR1 LGHNA and CDR2 YSLEER. This CDR3 has 15 residues. With 0 bases clipped from V and 4 bases from J, the junction kept 2 bases outside the gene matches. The CDR3 reads CASSQELAGVYEQYF. CDR3 sequence (DNA): TGCGCCAGCAGCCAAGAACTAGCGGGGGTTTACGAGCAGTACTTC.

CDR3 in amino acids: CASRTGGHQETQYF. CDR3 nucleotide sequence: TGTGCCAGCCGGACAGGGGGCCACCAAGAGACCCAGTACTTC. The rearrangement joins TRBV27 to TRBJ2-5; 11 nucleotides align to TRBD1. With 8 bases clipped from V and 0 bases from J, the junction kept 2 bases outside the gene matches. In germline, CDR1 is MNHEY, CDR2 SMNVEV (reference sequence). The CDR3 runs 14 residues.

V usage is TRBV5-1 and J usage is TRBJ2-7; the match to TRBD2 covers 8 bases. J was trimmed by 4 bases and V by 1 base; bases with no gene match: 1. This CDR3 spans 13 amino acids. Germline V gene sequence: CDR1 SGHRS, CDR2 YFSETQ. The chain's CDR3 is CASSLKREYEQYF. The CDR3 DNA follows: TGCGCCAGCAGCTTGAAGCGGGAGTACGAGCAGTACTTC.

This chain connects TRBV5-1 to TRBJ2-3; D remains unclear. CDR3 length equals 16 residues. Germline V gives CDR1 SGHRS, CDR2 YFSETQ. V was trimmed by 1 base and J by 2 bases, leaving 14 bases between them. The CDR3 loop is CASSLRGIGSTDTQYF. The CDR3 nucleotides are TGCGCCAGCAGCTTGAGAGGTATCGGCTCCACAGATACGCAGTATTTT.

The chain joins TRBV6-1 to TRBJ2-1; the D is unclear. Trimming stripped 4 bases from V and 5 bases from J, with 21 bases between. CDR3 size: 17 residues. Germline lookup yields CDR1 MNHNS and CDR2 SASEGT. The chain's CDR3 is CASSARTITVADNEQFF. The DNA for the CDR3 is TGTGCCAGCAGTGCCCGAACTATTACCGTGGCGGACAATGAGCAGTTCTTC.

The chain uses TRBV4-1 and TRBJ1-4; D is undetermined. V lost 0 bases and J 0 bases, leaving 5 bases between the germline ends. This CDR3 comprises 15 residues. CDR1 is MGHRA and CDR2 is YSYEKL in the germline V gene. CDR3 sequence: CASSQEEPTNEKLFF. In nucleotides, the CDR3 is TGCGCCAGCAGCCAAGAGGAACCAACTAATGAAAAACTGTTTTTT.

Notes on this clone: A read error may produce the germline difference seen at one junction end. This specimen includes other DNA sequences encoding the same CDR3. The chain carries TRBV9 and TRBJ2-7; D gene ambiguous. CDR3 length equals 13 residues. Germline V lookup: CDR1 SGDLS, CDR2 YYNGEE. The CDR3 sequence is CGSVGVGSYEQYF. The CDR3 DNA is TGTGGCAGCGTGGGTGTGGGGTCCTACGAGCAGTACTTC.

V and J are TRBV23-1 and TRBJ1-1, with 9 bases identical to TRBD1. TRBV23-1 is reported as an ORF; its role is uncertain. The junction had 9 bases not matched to a gene; V was cut back by 6 bases and J by 4 bases. This CDR3 has 15 residues. The CDR3 DNA sequence: TGCGCCAGCAGAAAAGGACAGGGGCAGCGCACTGAAGCTTTCTTT. As protein: CASRKGQGQRTEAFF.

This clone was picked up a small number of times. The chain uses TRBV27 and TRBJ2-3; 10 positions match TRBD2. Germline V CDR1 and CDR2: MNHEY, SMNVEV (reference sequence). This CDR3 contains 17 residues. Trimming at V came to 5 bases and at J to 2 bases, leaving 10 bases not matched to a gene. DNA for the CDR3: TGTGCCAGCAGTCCCCACCCTAGCGGGGGTTTCACAGATACGCAGTATTTT. It encodes CASSPHPSGGFTDTQYF.

This clone was found a few times. The rearrangement joins TRBV7-9 to TRBJ1-1; possibly TRBD1 for D (6 bases). Germline V gene data show CDR1 as SEHNR and CDR2 as FQNEAQ (reference sequence). Trimming took off 11 bases at V and 1 base at J, with 14 bases between the two ends. The CDR3 is made up of 13 amino acids. Here the CDR3 reads CAARGAWNTEAFF. The DNA of the CDR3 is TGTGCCGCAAGGGGGGCATGGAACACTGAAGCTTTCTTT. Filled out from reference TRBV7-9 and TRBJ1-1, the complete variable domain reads DTGVSQNPRHKITKRGQNVTFRCDPISEHNRLYWYRQTLGQGPEFLTYFQNEAQLEKSRLLSDRFSAERPKGSFSTLEIQRTEQGDSAMYLCAARGAWNTEAFFGQGTRLTVV.

In this sample, this clone turned up once. The rearrangement links TRBV11-2 to TRBJ2-7; D remains unclear. In germline, CDR1 is SGHAT, CDR2 FQNNGV. Trimming took off 0 bases at V and 0 bases at J, with 6 bases between the two ends. The CDR3 loop spans 14 amino acids. CDR3 residues: CASSLDPSSYEQYF. Here the CDR3 DNA reads TGTGCCAGCAGCTTAGATCCCAGCTCCTACGAGCAGTACTTC.

This rearrangement joins TRBV30 to TRBJ1-1; D is uncertain. This CDR3 is 12 amino acids long. Between the trimmed V and J ends, which lost 2 bases and 2 bases, there was a span of 6 bases. The germline V gene encodes CDR1 GTSNPN and CDR2 SVGIG (reference sequence). CDR3 bases: TGTGCCTGGAGTCCTGTAAACACTGAAGCTTTCTTT. Translated: CAWSPVNTEAFF.